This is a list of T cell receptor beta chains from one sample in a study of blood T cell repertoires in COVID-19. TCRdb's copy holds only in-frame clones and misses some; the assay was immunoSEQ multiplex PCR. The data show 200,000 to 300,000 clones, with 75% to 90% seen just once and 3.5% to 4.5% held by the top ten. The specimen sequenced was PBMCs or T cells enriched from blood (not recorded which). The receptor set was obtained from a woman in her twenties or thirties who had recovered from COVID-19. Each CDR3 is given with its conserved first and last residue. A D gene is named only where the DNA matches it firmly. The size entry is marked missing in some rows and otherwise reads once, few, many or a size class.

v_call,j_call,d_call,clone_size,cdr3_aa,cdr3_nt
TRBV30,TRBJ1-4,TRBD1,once,CAWSLAGGWTNEKLFF,TGTGCCTGGAGTTTAGCAGGGGGGTGGACTAATGAAAAACTGTTTTTT
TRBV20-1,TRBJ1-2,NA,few,CSPNEGTYGYTF,TGCAGTCCTAATGAGGGCACCTATGGCTACACCTTC
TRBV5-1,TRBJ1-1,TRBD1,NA,CASSLDGQGGTEAFF,TGCGCCAGCAGCTTGGATGGACAGGGGGGTACTGAAGCTTTCTTT
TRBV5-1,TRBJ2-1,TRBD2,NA,CASSLGTSGLSSYNEQFF,TGCGCCAGCAGCTTGGGGACTAGCGGACTCAGCTCCTACAATGAGCAGTTCTTC
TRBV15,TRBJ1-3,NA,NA,CATSRYPTGPGNTIYF,TGTGCCACCAGCAGATACCCTACAGGGCCCGGAAACACCATATATTTT
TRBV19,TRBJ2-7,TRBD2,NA,CASSSPGLVVEQYF,TGTGCCAGTAGTTCCCCGGGACTAGTAGTCGAGCAGTACTTC
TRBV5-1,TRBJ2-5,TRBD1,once,CASSWGQTQETQYF,TGCGCCAGCAGCTGGGGACAGACCCAAGAGACCCAGTACTTC
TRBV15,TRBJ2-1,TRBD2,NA,CATSRDRGKAGGGAYNEQFF,TGTGCCACCAGCAGAGATCGGGGGAAAGCGGGAGGTGGTGCCTACAATGAGCAGTTCTTC
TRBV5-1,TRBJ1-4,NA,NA,CASSSNTGQSNEKLFF,TGCGCCAGCAGCTCGAACACCGGACAGAGTAATGAAAAACTGTTTTTT
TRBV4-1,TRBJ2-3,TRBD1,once,CASSQVRTGFTDTQYF,TGCGCCAGCAGCCAAGTCCGGACAGGTTTCACAGATACGCAGTATTTT
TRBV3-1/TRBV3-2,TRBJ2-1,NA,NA,CASSQAQRGFGNNEQFF,TGTGCCAGCAGCCAAGCTCAGCGCGGGTTCGGAAACAATGAGCAGTTCTTC
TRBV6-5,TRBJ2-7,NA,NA,CASSLDSYEQYF,TGTGCCAGCAGCCTGGACAGCTACGAGCAGTACTTC